What follows are 24 T cell receptor beta chains derived from one specimen sequenced in a study of cytomegalovirus exposure and HLA in healthy donors. In the PCR, 60 Vbeta and 13 Jbeta primers were used. Produced via immunoSEQ multiplex PCR; TCRdb's table is partial and in-frame only. The data contain about 160,000 clones, around 70% of them singletons. What was sequenced was PBMCs. The receptors were sampled from a man aged 18 to 30 in good health and CMV-seropositive.

The rearrangement uses TRBV19 and TRBJ1-1, with D perhaps TRBD1 (5 bases). V shed 7 bases and J shed 7 bases, with 19 bases lying between them. The CDR3 has 14 residues. Germline V gene data show CDR1 as LNHDA and CDR2 as SQIVND (reference sequence). The CDR3 region is CASTPGHKVDEAFF. The CDR3 coding sequence is TGTGCCAGTACCCCCGGACACAAGGTTGATGAAGCTTTCTTT.

This chain links TRBV18 with TRBJ2-3, with D tentatively TRBD2 (6 bases). Germline CDR1 is KGHSH and CDR2 is LQKENI. CDR3 length: 16 amino acids. Trimming shortened V by 2 bases and J by 1 base, and 13 bases separated the two germline ends. The chain's CDR3 is CASSPFGGVGTDTQYF. The CDR3 coding sequence is TGTGCCAGCTCACCATTCGGCGGGGTCGGCACAGATACGCAGTATTTT. Full variable domain (rest looked up from reference TRBV18 and TRBJ2-3): NAGVMQNPRHLVRRRGQEARLRCSPMKGHSHVYWYRQLPEEGLKFMVYLQKENIIDESGMPKERFSAEFPKEGPSILRIQQVVRGDSAAYFCASSPFGGVGTDTQYFGPGTRLTVL.

This clone was recorded a few times. The chain is built from TRBV5-1 and TRBJ1-1; D is uncertain. Germline V gives CDR1 SGHRS, CDR2 YFSETQ. CDR3 length: 13 residues. V was clipped by 0 bases and J by 5 bases, with 8 bases between them. The CDR3 nucleotides are TGCGCCAGCAGCTTGGAAATAGAGACTGAAGCTTTCTTT. As protein: CASSLEIETEAFF.

V and J are TRBV10-1 and TRBJ2-2, with a possible D match to TRBD2 (6 bases). Trimming cost V 6 bases and J 6 bases, with 14 bases left between them. Per germline, CDR1 WNHNN and CDR2 SYGVQD (reference sequence). CDR3 size: 14 residues. CDR3 nucleotides: TGCGCCAGCAGGGAGGGCAACGGGGCCGGGGAGCTGTTTTTT. This gives the protein CASREGNGAGELFF.

The chain links TRBV5-1 to TRBJ2-4; no clear D. Germline values: CDR1 SGHRS, CDR2 YFSETQ. The CDR3 is 14 residues long. V was shortened by 4 bases and J by 9 bases, with 17 bases between the two germline ends. CDR3 region: CASSEPRLRGIQYF. The DNA of the CDR3 is TGCGCCAGCAGCGAACCTCGGCTCAGAGGCATTCAGTACTTC.

This clone turned up a few times. The rearrangement uses TRBV30 and TRBJ1-4; D call uncertain. V lost 2 bases and J 2 bases, leaving 6 bases between the germline ends. The germline V gene encodes CDR1 GTSNPN and CDR2 SVGIG (reference sequence). The length of the CDR3 is 13 residues. In DNA, the CDR3 is TGTGCCTGGAGTCGGAGTACTAATGAAAAACTGTTTTTT. Encoded protein: CAWSRSTNEKLFF.

The chain combines TRBV19 with TRBJ1-2; D not certain. CDR1 and CDR2 from the germline V gene are LNHDA and SQIVND (reference sequence). The CDR3 is 13 amino acids. With 5 bases removed from V and 8 bases from J, the gap between germline ends came to 15 bases. The CDR3 DNA reads as TGTGCCAGTAGTCCAACCAGGTCCCGCGGCTACACCTTC. It encodes CASSPTRSRGYTF.

This sequence joins TRBV7-8 and TRBJ2-7; the D call may be TRBD1 or TRBD2 (6 bases each). Trimming took 1 base from V and 7 from J, leaving 14 bases between them. Germline CDR1 and CDR2: SGHVS and FQNEAQ. This CDR3 spans 14 amino acids. DNA of the CDR3: TGTGCCAGCAGCTTAGGTCCGGGGGCGGGGGAGCAGTACGTC. This encodes CASSLGPGAGEQYV.

This chain uses TRBV2 with TRBJ1-5; no definite D call. This CDR3 comprises 15 residues. Germline assignment: CDR1 SNHLY and CDR2 FYNNEI. The V and J ends lost 1 base and 0 bases respectively, with 7 bases between them. The CDR3 DNA reads as TGTGCCAGCAGTGAAGTTGCGTCTAGCAATCAGCCCCAGCATTTT. It encodes CASSEVASSNQPQHF.

V is TRBV15 and J is TRBJ1-6, with 7 bases aligning to TRBD1. This CDR3 comprises 14 residues. Germline lookup yields CDR1 LNHNV and CDR2 YYDKDF (reference sequence). V gave up 8 bases and J gave up 7 bases; unmatched junction bases: 8. The chain's CDR3 is CATATGTDNSPLHF. CDR3 sequence (DNA): TGTGCCACCGCCACCGGGACAGACAATTCACCCCTCCACTTT.

This chain links TRBV6-5 with TRBJ2-1; D unresolved. The V end lost 0 bases, the J end lost 5 bases, and 11 bases lay between the germline ends. Germline V gene sequence: CDR1 MNHEY, CDR2 SVGAGI. The CDR3 consists of 15 residues. As DNA, the CDR3 is TGTGCCAGCAGTTACTCGCGCGCGGCGAACAATGAGCAGTTCTTC. Its translation is CASSYSRAANNEQFF.

This chain uses TRBV10-3 with TRBJ2-1, with 12 nucleotides matching TRBD2. The CDR3 runs to 14 residues. Germline trimming cut 10 bases from V and 8 bases from J; bases unmatched to any gene: 9. The germline gives CDR1 ENHRY, CDR2 SYGVKD. This CDR3 reads CATSLAGGPDEQFF. CDR3 DNA: TGTGCCACCAGCCTAGCGGGGGGGCCCGATGAGCAGTTCTTC.

The rearrangement uses TRBV6-1 and TRBJ1-2, with 8 nucleotides matching TRBD1. The CDR3 contains 13 residues. Germline V gives CDR1 MNHNS, CDR2 SASEGT. Trimming at V came to 8 bases and at J to 5 bases, leaving 7 bases not matched to a gene. CDR3 loop: CASQPQGGYGYTF. Here the CDR3 DNA reads TGTGCCAGCCAACCACAGGGGGGGTATGGCTACACCTTC.

V is TRBV5-1 and J is TRBJ2-1, with a possible D match to TRBD2 (6 bases). In germline, CDR1 is SGHRS, CDR2 YFSETQ. Between the trimmed V and J ends, which lost 0 bases and 4 bases, there was a span of 11 bases. The CDR3 is 15 residues long. The CDR3 bases are TGCGCCAGCAGCTTGGGGAGGGGAATTTACAATGAGCAGTTCTTC. It yields the protein CASSLGRGIYNEQFF. Full variable domain (missing parts from reference TRBV5-1 and TRBJ2-1): KAGVTQTPRYLIKTRGQQVTLSCSPISGHRSVSWYQQTPGQGLQFLFEYFSETQRNKGNFPGRFSGRQFSNSRSEMNVSTLELGDSALYLCASSLGRGIYNEQFFGPGTRLTVL.

The chain links TRBV19 to TRBJ1-5; 7 bases are a match to TRBD1. This CDR3 contains 16 residues. V shed 5 bases and J 6 bases; nucleotides not matched to a gene: 13. CDR1 is LNHDA and CDR2 is SQIVND in the germline V gene (reference sequence). CDR3: CASSALGGGVGQPQHF. The CDR3 nucleotides read TGTGCCAGTAGTGCCCTAGGAGGGGGCGTGGGTCAGCCCCAGCATTTT.

Only one count was recorded for this clone. The V gene is TRBV30, the J gene TRBJ1-2, with a weak D call TRBD1 (5 bases). V gave up 4 bases and J gave up 4 bases, with 16 bases separating them. The germline CDR1 and CDR2 sequences are GTSNPN and SVGIG (reference sequence). The CDR3 has 14 amino acids. The CDR3 bases are TGTGCCTGGACCGCGGGAGGGGCGAGCTATGGCTACACCTTC. It is translated as CAWTAGGASYGYTF.

This clone was recorded a few times. The chain links TRBV7-2 to TRBJ2-1; perhaps TRBD2 as D (7 bases). Per the germline V gene, CDR1 is SGHTA and CDR2 is FQGNSA. V shed 1 base and J shed 4 bases, with 11 bases lying between them. CDR3 length: 15 residues. For the CDR3, the DNA is TGTGCCAGCAGCTTAGGCGGGGGCCATTACAATGAGCAGTTCTTC. It specifies CASSLGGGHYNEQFF.

The genes are TRBV21-1 and TRBJ2-7; TRBD1 is taken as the D call from the table, unchecked against the DNA. TRBV21-1 constitutes a pseudogene. The CDR3 consists of 15 residues. The CDR3 reads CASSSNRGPGYEQYV. The DNA for the CDR3 is TGTGCCAGCAGCTCGAACAGGGGCCCGGGCTACGAGCAGTACGTC.

The chain is built from TRBV6-5 and TRBJ2-1; no clear D gene. The germline V and J ends were trimmed by 6 bases and 7 bases, with 16 bases remaining between them. Germline CDR1 reads MNHEY; CDR2 reads SVGAGI. The CDR3 is 14 residues long. CDR3 protein: CASSPGTDSNEQFF. The CDR3, as DNA: TGTGCCAGCAGCCCTGGAACAGATTCTAATGAGCAGTTCTTC.

The chain joins TRBV5-1 to TRBJ1-5, with D tentatively TRBD1 (5 bases). The CDR3 is 14 residues long. Germline V CDR1 and CDR2: SGHRS, YFSETQ. V was pared by 0 bases and J by 6 bases, with 10 bases between. The CDR3, as DNA: TGCGCCAGCAGCTTGGAGGGCACAGGTCAGCCCCAGCATTTT. Translated, it gives CASSLEGTGQPQHF.

The gene calls are TRBV5-1 and TRBJ2-1, with D maybe TRBD2 (6 bases). The germline CDR1 and CDR2 sequences are SGHRS and YFSETQ. V lost 0 bases, J lost 1 base, and 11 bases lay in between. The CDR3 length is 16 residues. The CDR3 here is CASSLVAGTSYNEQFF. CDR3 bases: TGCGCCAGCAGCTTGGTGGCGGGGACGTCCTACAATGAGCAGTTCTTC. The full variable domain, rest sourced from reference TRBV5-1 and TRBJ2-1, is KAGVTQTPRYLIKTRGQQVTLSCSPISGHRSVSWYQQTPGQGLQFLFEYFSETQRNKGNFPGRFSGRQFSNSRSEMNVSTLELGDSALYLCASSLVAGTSYNEQFFGPGTRLTVL.

The chain employs TRBV10-3 and TRBJ1-2; 7 positions match TRBD1. The V segment lost 7 bases and the J segment 5 bases; nucleotides outside the gene matches: 10. Germline V gene sequence: CDR1 ENHRY, CDR2 SYGVKD. The CDR3 length is 14 residues. This CDR3 is CAIKAAGTDYGYTF. The CDR3 coding sequence is TGTGCCATCAAAGCCGCCGGGACAGATTATGGCTACACCTTC.

The V and J genes are TRBV18 and TRBJ1-2, with D maybe TRBD1 (5 bases). V lost 0 bases and J 8 bases, leaving 13 bases between the germline ends. The CDR3 loop spans 14 amino acids. CDR1 is KGHSH, CDR2 LQKENI, per germline. The CDR3 is CASSPPIVWGGYTF. CDR3 nucleotides: TGTGCCAGCTCACCACCGATCGTGTGGGGCGGCTACACCTTC.

A single count supports this clone. This chain joins TRBV6-6 and TRBJ1-2, with a possible D match to TRBD1 (5 bases). CDR1 and CDR2 (germline): MNHNY, SVGAGI (reference sequence). Trimming shortened V by 6 bases and J by 7 bases, and 9 bases separated the two germline ends. CDR3 length: 11 residues. For the CDR3, the DNA is TGTGCCAGCAGCAGGGAATTTGGCTACACCTTC. This encodes CASSREFGYTF.